This TCR beta chain was identified during a study of shared clonotypes between healthy human individuals. The V segment lost 3 bases and the J segment 2 bases; nucleotides outside the gene matches: 8. Germline V gene sequence: CDR1 KGHSH, CDR2 LQKENI. The CDR3 spans 16 residues. Assay runs were performed at deep level. The table came from immunoSEQ multiplex PCR; TCRdb's copy has only in-frame clones and leaves some out. In the table there are more than 1 million clones, roughly 74% of which are singletons. V usage is TRBV18 and J usage is TRBJ2-3, with 7 nucleotides matching TRBD2. The material sequenced was memory CD4+ T cells from PBMCs. As for subset: CD45RA-negative fraction. The sequence was obtained from a young man in good health. Some clones in this sample may be carry-over from other donors' samples. CDR3 amino acids: CASSPSLAVTTDTQYF. The CDR3 nucleotides read TGTGCCAGCTCACCTTCTCTAGCGGTGACCACAGATACGCAGTATTTT.